The 23 T cell receptor beta chains presented below share a single source sample, sequenced in a study of blood T cell repertoires in COVID-19. Here immunoSEQ multiplex PCR was the method, and the copy in TCRdb shows in-frame clones only, minus some. The sample lists some 34,000 clones; around 85% were seen once. Sequenced material: peripheral blood. All receptors derive from a human donor in a cohort sampled during active COVID-19.

J is TRBJ2-5 and V is TRBV18; D is ambiguous. CDR1 and CDR2 (germline): KGHSH, LQKENI. There are 11 residues in the CDR3. Trimming shortened V by 3 bases and J by 3 bases, and 2 bases separated the two germline ends. This CDR3 is CASSPEETQYF. In DNA form, the CDR3 reads TGTGCCAGCTCACCCGAAGAGACCCAGTACTTC.

Only a few counts were recorded for this clone. This sequence joins TRBV4-1 and TRBJ2-3, with D hard to call. V was cut by 2 bases and J by 4 bases, with 13 bases left in between. The CDR3 extends over 15 amino acids. Per the germline V gene, CDR1 is MGHRA and CDR2 is YSYEKL. In DNA, the CDR3 is TGCGCCAGCAGCCAAACCTCCCCGACTTCAGATACGCAGTATTTT. Encoded protein: CASSQTSPTSDTQYF.

V and J are TRBV27 and TRBJ2-3, with D possibly being TRBD2 (6 bases). V was cut by 5 bases and J by 2 bases, with 17 bases left in between. Germline V gives CDR1 MNHEY, CDR2 SMNVEV (reference sequence). CDR3 length: 16 amino acids. The CDR3: CASSPPRGIITDTQYF. CDR3 DNA: TGTGCCAGCAGTCCACCTCGGGGGATAATCACAGATACGCAGTATTTT.

V is TRBV28 and J is TRBJ1-4, with TRBD1 matching 7 bases. This CDR3 is built from 17 residues. The germline V gene encodes CDR1 MDHEN and CDR2 SYDVKM. Trimming cost V 5 bases and J 8 bases; bases outside gene matches: 17. The CDR3 reads CASSPLLGEGAREKLFF. CDR3 nucleotides: TGTGCCAGCAGTCCCCTCTTGGGAGAGGGGGCGCGAGAAAAACTGTTTTTT.

The table lists this clone with a count of one. The rearrangement links TRBV19 to TRBJ2-5, with D maybe TRBD1 (5 bases). Trimming stripped 6 bases from V and 4 bases from J, with 18 bases between. The CDR3 spans 15 residues. Germline CDR1 and CDR2: LNHDA and SQIVND (reference sequence). This CDR3 is CASRLRPGQGETQYF. In nucleotides, the CDR3 is TGTGCCAGTAGACTTCGTCCCGGGCAGGGAGAGACCCAGTACTTC.

The chain employs TRBV2 and TRBJ1-5; D is perhaps TRBD1 (6 bases). The CDR3 has 14 residues. V was trimmed by 3 bases and J by 7 bases, leaving 13 bases between them. CDR1 SNHLY and CDR2 FYNNEI come from the germline V gene. DNA for the CDR3: TGTGCCAGCAGTGAGAACAGGGACAACCAGCCCCAGCATTTT. Translated: CASSENRDNQPQHF.

The table lists this clone with a few counts. The CDR3 nucleotides are TGTGCCAGCTCACCTTGGACAGGGGTGACCGGGGAGCTGTTTTTT. Its translation: CASSPWTGVTGELFF. The V gene is TRBV18, the J gene TRBJ2-2; TRBD1 matches 9 bases. Germline CDR1 and CDR2: KGHSH and LQKENI. Trimming took 3 bases from V and 5 from J; bases not matched to a gene: 4. The CDR3 length is 15 residues.

The chain employs TRBV19 and TRBJ2-1; 9 bases agree with TRBD2. Germline CDR1 reads LNHDA; CDR2 reads SQIVND (reference sequence). This CDR3 contains 16 residues. The ends lost 1 base at V and 9 bases at J; junction bases unmatched: 10. In DNA form, the CDR3 reads TGTGCCAGTAGTATAGTTGGTCTAGCGGGGATGCCTGAGCAGTTCTTC. This codes for CASSIVGLAGMPEQFF.

The chain carries TRBV28 and TRBJ2-5; D is perhaps TRBD1 (6 bases). CDR3 length: 16 residues. Germline V gene data show CDR1 as MDHEN and CDR2 as SYDVKM. Trimming left V 6 bases short and J 2 bases short, with 19 bases between. CDR3: CASRTDTGLGQETQYF. CDR3 DNA: TGTGCCAGCAGAACCGACACAGGGTTAGGGCAAGAGACCCAGTACTTC.

J is TRBJ1-2 and V is TRBV4-1; the D gene is possibly TRBD1 (5 bases). The V end was cut by 4 bases, the J end by 1 base, with 16 bases between. The V gene's germline CDR1 is MGHRA and CDR2 YSYEKL. The CDR3 is 16 amino acids. This chain's CDR3 is CASSRYFATDNYGYTF. CDR3 nucleotides: TGCGCCAGCAGCCGATATTTCGCGACAGATAACTATGGCTACACCTTC.

CDR3 region: CAISRGLSSYNEQFF. CDR3 in DNA: TGTGCCATCTCGCGGGGGCTAAGCTCCTACAATGAGCAGTTCTTC. The chain is built from TRBV5-4 and TRBJ2-1, with D possibly TRBD2 on 7 matching bases. The ends were cut back, 9 bases at V and 0 bases at J, with 16 bases in the middle. In germline, CDR1 is SGHNT, CDR2 YYREEE (reference sequence). This CDR3 is 15 amino acids long.

The rearrangement links TRBV13 to TRBJ2-7; 8 positions match TRBD1. The CDR3 spans 14 residues. Germline CDR1 PRHDT, CDR2 FYEKMQ (reference sequence). V shed 5 bases and J 3 bases; nucleotides not matched to a gene: 6. CDR3 residues: CASSRTGTGYEQYF. The CDR3 coding sequence is TGTGCCAGCAGCCGAACTGGGACAGGCTACGAGCAGTACTTC.

The V call is TRBV4-1, the J call TRBJ1-6; no clear D gene. This CDR3 spans 17 amino acids. Germline V gives CDR1 MGHRA, CDR2 YSYEKL. Trimming pared 1 base from V and 10 bases from J, leaving 20 bases between. The CDR3 spells CASSQVLPGGGGSPLHF. As DNA, the CDR3 is TGCGCCAGCAGCCAAGTCCTACCCGGTGGAGGAGGATCACCCCTCCACTTT.

The chain uses TRBV19 and TRBJ2-3; 12 bases are a match to TRBD2. V lost 3 bases and J lost 3; bases outside the gene matches: 4. Germline V CDR1 and CDR2: LNHDA, SQIVND (reference sequence). The CDR3 is 16 amino acids. The chain's CDR3 is CASSIRTSGITDTQYF. The DNA for the CDR3 is TGTGCCAGTAGTATTCGGACTAGCGGGATTACAGATACGCAGTATTTT. The complete variable domain, with remaining parts taken from reference TRBV19 and TRBJ2-3, reads DGGITQSPKYLFRKEGQNVTLSCEQNLNHDAMYWYRQDPGQGLRLIYYSQIVNDFQKGDIAEGYSVSREKKESFPLTVTSAQKNPTAFYLCASSIRTSGITDTQYFGPGTRLTVL.

V gene TRBV5-1 combines with J gene TRBJ1-4; the D is unclear. Looked up from germline, CDR1 is SGHRS and CDR2 is YFSETQ. The CDR3 runs 14 residues. Trimming removed 1 base at V and 2 bases at J, with 6 bases between. Here the CDR3 reads CASSLSSTNEKLFF. CDR3 bases: TGCGCCAGCAGCTTGTCGTCGACTAATGAAAAACTGTTTTTT.

The rearrangement links TRBV9 to TRBJ1-2; D uncertain. Germline lookup yields CDR1 SGDLS and CDR2 YYNGEE. The ends were cut back, 4 bases at V and 8 bases at J, with 18 bases in the middle. The CDR3 is 14 amino acids. This CDR3 reads CASSPSGGIEGYTF. CDR3 nucleotide sequence: TGTGCCAGCAGCCCCTCCGGAGGTATTGAGGGCTACACCTTC.

V and J are TRBV18 and TRBJ1-1; D perhaps matches TRBD1 (6 bases). This CDR3 spans 17 amino acids. Germline CDR1 KGHSH, CDR2 LQKENI. V dropped 0 bases and J dropped 1 base, with 15 bases sitting between them. The CDR3 protein is CASSPPNRAKGNTEAFF. DNA for the CDR3: TGTGCCAGCTCACCACCGAACAGGGCGAAAGGGAACACTGAAGCTTTCTTT. Full variable domain (outside the CDR3, taken from reference TRBV18 and TRBJ1-1): NAGVMQNPRHLVRRRGQEARLRCSPMKGHSHVYWYRQLPEEGLKFMVYLQKENIIDESGMPKERFSAEFPKEGPSILRIQQVVRGDSAAYFCASSPPNRAKGNTEAFFGQGTRLTVV.

This rearrangement joins TRBV6-6 to TRBJ1-2; 7 nucleotides align to TRBD1. Germline V CDR1 and CDR2: MNHNY, SVGAGI (reference sequence). The CDR3 consists of 15 residues. The J segment lost 5 bases and the V segment lost 0 bases, leaving 6 bases of the junction unmatched. The CDR3 region is CASSYSGDSYYGYTF. The DNA of the CDR3 is TGTGCCAGCAGTTACTCGGGGGACAGCTATTATGGCTACACCTTC.

The genes are TRBV19 and TRBJ2-1, with a possible D match to TRBD2 (6 bases). Trimming cost V 1 base and J 2 bases, with 12 bases left between them. This CDR3 comprises 16 residues. Germline CDR1 is LNHDA and CDR2 is SQIVND (reference sequence). CDR3 bases: TGTGCCAGTAGTATAGGACTAGTCTTCCCCTACAATGAGCAGTTCTTC. Encoded protein: CASSIGLVFPYNEQFF.

This chain uses TRBV28 with TRBJ2-7; maybe TRBD2 (7 bases). CDR3 length: 14 amino acids. The V end was cut by 5 bases, the J end by 2 bases, with 13 bases between. Looked up from germline, CDR1 is MDHEN and CDR2 is SYDVKM. Here the CDR3 reads CASSSGTITYEQYF. The CDR3 DNA reads TGTGCCAGCAGTAGCGGGACAATAACCTACGAGCAGTACTTC.

The chain has TRBV23-1 and TRBJ2-1; 8 nucleotides match TRBD2. TRBV23-1 is filed as an ORF, its function uncertain. This CDR3 has 16 amino acids. Trimming removed 0 bases from V and 3 bases from J; junction bases left unmatched: 4. CDR3 in amino acids: CASSQSELADYNEQFF. CDR3 nucleotides: TGCGCCAGCAGTCAATCAGAACTAGCGGACTACAATGAGCAGTTCTTC.

The chain carries TRBV6-1 and TRBJ2-1; the D is unclear. The ends were cut back, 2 bases at V and 1 base at J, with 6 bases in the middle. The CDR3 runs to 14 residues. The V gene's germline CDR1 is MNHNS and CDR2 SASEGT. The CDR3 nucleotides are TGTGCCAGCAGTGAACTGTATTCCTACAATGAGCAGTTCTTC. Its protein is CASSELYSYNEQFF.

The chain is built from TRBV11-3 and TRBJ2-1, with TRBD1 as a possible D gene (5 bases). Germline V gene data show CDR1 as SGHNT and CDR2 as YENEEA. V was pared by 1 base and J by 6 bases, with 13 bases between. This CDR3 contains 15 residues. The CDR3: CASSLGTKPSNEQFF. As DNA, the CDR3 is TGTGCCAGCAGCTTAGGGACAAAACCCTCCAATGAGCAGTTCTTC.